This TCR beta chain was found in a study of blood T cells in healthy people across ages. Comment on this clonotype: As yet, its antigen is unknown.

Combining a sample-barcoded 5' primer with a J-beta primer mix, a second PCR ran for roughly 7 to 12 cycles. Each cDNA molecule, via a template-switch adaptor with 12 random nucleotides, was tagged. Each CDR3 protein is one row after TCRdb ran MiXCR on the 5' RACE reads. The table has roughly 650,000 distinct CDR3 sequences, about 30% seen once. It was roughly 10 milliliters of peripheral blood that were drawn from each donor. Whole-study findings and limits: Per million T cells, the diversity of TCR beta decreased roughly linearly as age advanced. With unsorted PBMCs, a conclusive comparison of naive versus antigen-experienced cells was not possible.

The CDR3 is made up of 14 amino acids. Germline CDR1 and CDR2: LGHDT and YNNKEL (reference sequence). The germline V and J ends were trimmed by 4 bases and 4 bases, with 12 bases remaining between them. The chain has TRBV3-1 and TRBJ2-3, with D maybe TRBD1 (5 bases). The material sequenced was blood. This clonotype was sampled from an elderly woman in good health. CDR3 in amino acids: CASSPPGSSDTQYF. The CDR3 DNA is TGTGCCAGCAGCCCCCCAGGGTCATCAGATACGCAGTATTTT.